This T cell receptor beta chain was sequenced for a study of cytomegalovirus exposure and HLA in healthy donors. Both 60 Vbeta primers and 13 Jbeta primers went into the PCR. Clones were sequenced by immunoSEQ multiplex PCR, and TCRdb holds only the in-frame ones, with some missing. The sample has 160,000 or so clones, roughly 72% seen once. V lost 5 bases and J lost 8, with 10 bases in between. The CDR3 sequence is 12 residues long. In germline, CDR1 is MDHEN, CDR2 SYDVKM. Sample: PBMCs. The clonotype originates from a middle-aged woman in good health and CMV-seronegative. The chain uses TRBV28 and TRBJ2-1; D gene uncertain. The CDR3 nucleotides are TGTGCCAGCAGTAGTGGTCGGGATGAGCAGTTCTTC. This translates into CASSSGRDEQFF.